The 10 T cell receptor beta chains presented below share a single source sample, sequenced in a study of cytomegalovirus exposure and HLA in healthy donors. Produced via immunoSEQ multiplex PCR; TCRdb's table is partial and in-frame only. The sample has 57,000 or so clones, approximately 96% seen once. Sample: PBMCs. Source of these receptors: a man between 18 and 29 years old in good health and CMV-seronegative.

V usage is TRBV27 and J usage is TRBJ1-5; TRBD1 matches at 7 bases. The CDR3 consists of 14 residues. Losses at the gene ends were 6 bases for V and 4 bases for J; bases not matched to a gene: 6. CDR1 and CDR2 (germline): MNHEY, SMNVEV (reference sequence). CDR3 in DNA: TGTGCCAGCAGCCCCGGGACAGATAATCAGCCCCAGCATTTT. Encoded protein: CASSPGTDNQPQHF.

This rearrangement joins TRBV28 to TRBJ2-2; TRBD2 aligns across 9 bases. Germline V gene sequence: CDR1 MDHEN, CDR2 SYDVKM. V trimming: 1 base; J trimming: 0 bases; junction bases outside the gene matches: 3. The CDR3 totals 17 residues. CDR3 sequence: CASSLSLAGTNTGELFF. The CDR3, as DNA: TGTGCCAGCAGTTTATCCCTAGCGGGGACGAACACCGGGGAGCTGTTTTTT.

J is TRBJ2-1 and V is TRBV23-1; TRBD2 aligns across 13 bases. Being an ORF, TRBV23-1 has a function that is uncertain. V lost 7 bases and J lost 6; bases outside the gene matches: 6. The CDR3 extends over 15 amino acids. The CDR3 nucleotides read TGCGCCAGCACCAGGACTAGCGGGAGTCGCAATGAGCAGTTCTTC. Its protein product is CASTRTSGSRNEQFF.

The sample holds one count of this clone. The chain joins TRBV28 to TRBJ1-2; 9 nucleotides align to TRBD1. The CDR3 contains 17 residues. V lost 4 bases and J lost 4; bases outside the gene matches: 13. The germline gives CDR1 MDHEN, CDR2 SYDVKM. The CDR3, as DNA: TGTGCCAGCAGTTCACCGGGACAGGGACCCCCTGGCTATGGCTACACCTTC. This encodes CASSSPGQGPPGYGYTF.

V and J are TRBV27 and TRBJ2-3, with D possibly being TRBD1 (5 bases). V was shortened by 6 bases and J by 4 bases, with 8 bases between the two germline ends. The CDR3 contains 12 residues. Per germline, CDR1 MNHEY and CDR2 SMNVEV (reference sequence). The CDR3 reads CASSPGSDTQYF. CDR3 bases: TGTGCCAGCAGCCCAGGGTCAGATACGCAGTATTTT.

V is TRBV10-3 and J is TRBJ2-5; possibly TRBD1 for D (6 bases). In germline, CDR1 is ENHRY, CDR2 SYGVKD. With 2 bases removed from V and 4 bases from J, the gap between germline ends came to 14 bases. CDR3 length equals 15 residues. The CDR3 is CAISEGTPGTETQYF. The DNA of the CDR3 is TGTGCCATCAGTGAGGGGACACCGGGGACAGAGACCCAGTACTTC.

The chain carries TRBV10-2 and TRBJ1-2; D not certain. Germline CDR1 WSHSY, CDR2 SAAADI. V gave up 1 base and J gave up 1 base, with 22 bases separating them. The CDR3 spans 19 residues. In nucleotides, the CDR3 is TGCGCCAGCAGTGAGTTCTTTGCGGGAGTCGGGTTCAATAACTATGGCTACACCTTC. This sequence encodes CASSEFFAGVGFNNYGYTF.

The V gene is TRBV11-2, the J gene TRBJ2-2; possibly TRBD1 for D (5 bases). There are 13 residues in the CDR3. V shed 5 bases and J shed 1 base, with 5 bases lying between them. Germline V gene sequence: CDR1 SGHAT, CDR2 FQNNGV. The DNA for the CDR3 is TGTGCCAGCAGCGACAGGAACACCGGGGAGCTGTTTTTT. Amino acid sequence: CASSDRNTGELFF.

This clone came up once. The V and J genes are TRBV18 and TRBJ2-7; D perhaps matches TRBD2 (6 bases). Germline V gene lookup returns CDR1 KGHSH and CDR2 LQKENI. V shed 3 bases and J shed 4 bases, with 13 bases lying between them. CDR3 length: 14 amino acids. CDR3 sequence: CASSPGRDFYEQYF. The CDR3 DNA reads TGTGCCAGCTCACCGGGACGGGACTTTTACGAGCAGTACTTC.

The chain employs TRBV7-9 and TRBJ2-3; 9 nucleotides agree with TRBD2. The germline V gene encodes CDR1 SEHNR and CDR2 FQNEAQ (reference sequence). J was trimmed by 15 bases and V by 5 bases; bases with no gene match: 6. This CDR3 comprises 11 residues. The CDR3 loop is CASSPGTSSYF. The CDR3 DNA reads as TGTGCCAGCAGCCCCGGGACTAGCTCTTATTTT.